The sequence of this T cell receptor beta chain was determined in a study of identical twins. CDR3 length: 15 amino acids. Per the germline V gene, CDR1 is KGHSH and CDR2 is LQKENI. Between the trimmed V and J ends, which lost 1 base and 3 bases, there was a span of 12 bases. From the 5' RACE reads, TCRdb called clonotypes with MiXCR, one entry per CDR3 protein. This table has hundreds of thousands of distinct CDR3 sequences, around 6.1% appearing once. The chain combines TRBV18 with TRBJ1-1, with D maybe TRBD1 (5 bases). Material for sequencing was naive T cells sorted from blood. This receptor was identified in a man aged 18 to 30 in good health. For the CDR3, the DNA is TGTGCCAGCTCACCACAAAGGGGTGGGGACACTGAAGCTTTCTTT. This codes for CASSPQRGGDTEAFF.